This T cell receptor (beta chain) was captured in a study of blood T cell repertoires in COVID-19 (dated by TCRdb to about 2020). As for the study more broadly: The collaborator samples originated in the United States, Italy and Spain and spanned the acute and convalescent phases of COVID-19. The prospective study material was composed of cDNA or gDNA derived from T cells, B-cell-depleted T cells, or PBMCs. The dataset comprised deeply sampled blood TCRbeta repertoires from subjects exposed to, actively infected with, or recovered from COVID-19. The repertoires were made available in a free public database intended to serve as a resource for research on the immune response to SARS-CoV-2. Samples came from the ongoing ImmuneRACE study (first 160 participants) plus 1,254 subjects from 6 global collaborators. The sample metadata nearly always contained a de-identified subject ID, COVID-19 status, age in years and sex. HLA class I and class II types, where available, came from metadata supplied by the sample provider rather than from assay-based typing.

The investigation overall reported the following: The amount of clinical and demographic metadata varied by source and participant and was provided uncurated.

Enrolling through a virtual design, the prospective study's participants ranged in age from about 18 to 89 years and lived across some 22 United States geographic areas. Cohort assignment in the prospective study relied on participant-reported clinical history from a screening survey and a study questionnaire. Each participant in the prospective study had whole blood, serum and a nasopharyngeal or oropharyngeal swab collected by mobile phlebotomists. Prospective study participants could optionally give additional blood draws and questionnaires over an approximately two-month period. Blood samples from the prospective study were shipped frozen or at room temperature prior to DNA extraction. As concerns this clone: It has no known antigen specificity. Per-base quality was not reported, and no clone a single base away is much larger than it.

TCRbeta CDR3 regions were amplified from genomic DNA using the immunoSEQ Assay, a bias-controlled multiplex PCR. In the original analysis: The number of nucleated cells in each sample was estimated by amplification of reference gene primers within the assay. Sequence reads were collapsed and filtered to measure the absolute abundance of every unique TCRbeta CDR3 rearrangement. For each sample, productive Simpson clonality was calculated by taking the square root of Simpson's diversity index across productive rearrangements. The immuneACCESS repertoire file appears here via TCRdb, limited to in-frame rearrangements. These files lack a portion of the clones; in checked studies, under half of the deficit traces to unresolved V genes, and the cause of the others is not known. V, J and clone size were drawn from that table, and D and trimming were deduced from the DNA. This sample lists about 400,000 clones; 70% to 90% were detected once. In total, the top ten clones hold around 1.8% of the sample.

The germline V gene provides CDR1 SGHAT and CDR2 FQNNGV. The CDR3, from cysteine to phenylalanine, totals 16 residues. The kept DNA is CDR3 alone, 48 bases in frame from the first base. V is cut by 1 base and J by 3 bases, and the space between the germline ends is 13 bases. The receptor chain draws on TRBV11-2 and TRBJ1-5; D gene: possibly TRBD1, on 6 matching bases. The receptor's source is a woman aged 18-30 years with acute COVID-19. What was sequenced was PBMCs or T cells enriched from blood (not recorded which). This receptor carries the CDR3 CASSLGGQGPNQPQHF. The sequenced DNA: TGTGCCAGCAGCTTAGGGGGGCAGGGACCCAATCAGCCCCAGCATTTT.